The following is a T cell receptor beta chain sequence with its context. Its antigen is not known. The V end was cut by 6 bases, the J end by 7 bases, with 15 bases between. The germline V gene encodes CDR1 DFQATT and CDR2 SNEGSKA (reference sequence). The CDR3 spans 12 residues. The data belong to a study of tumor-infiltrating lymphocytes in glioblastoma multiforme. Study-wide results and caveats: RNA-based TCR sequencing may distort clone frequencies, since cells carry unequal TCR transcript numbers.

Multiple V-beta primers and a C-beta primer amplified TCRB from RNA. A C-beta primer primed TCRB cDNA from 0.5 ug RNA. These TCRB libraries lack any described unique molecular identifiers. Via MiXCR, TCRdb re-called the multiplex PCR reads, giving one row per CDR3 protein. The sample contains around 30,000 distinct CDR3 sequences, roughly 64% of which appear only once. The sequencing sample was made of brain tumor tissue. The chain joins TRBV20-1 to TRBJ1-1; possibly TRBD1 for D (5 bases). The source is a male donor with glioblastoma. The DNA for the CDR3 is TGCAGTGCCGAGGGCGGGACCATTGAAGCTTTCTTT. It specifies CSAEGGTIEAFF.